This record concerns one TCR beta chain sequence. What it binds is not known. The PCR was carried out with 60 Vbeta primers and 13 Jbeta primers. Only in-frame clones appear in the TCRdb table, and some are missing; sequencing was by immunoSEQ multiplex PCR. The sample lists about 160,000 clones; roughly 79% were seen once. The data belong to a study of cytomegalovirus exposure and HLA in healthy donors. Study-wide points: Some V segments could not be told apart, so they were left out, TRBV6-2 and TRBV6-3 among them. Common viral pathogens (according to a later analysis) appeared linked to several of the most significant clusters. The authors later found HLA-associated TCR beta chains more clonally expanded than equally common others. Presence/absence results assume similar sequencing depth per donor, which may not hold.

The V gene lost 3 bases and the J gene lost 4 bases, with 15 bases spanning the gap. CDR3 length equals 15 residues. Germline CDR1 is LNHNV and CDR2 is YYDKDF (reference sequence). This TCR was recovered from a woman aged 40 to 50 in good health and CMV-seronegative. Input material: PBMCs. The genes are TRBV15 and TRBJ1-1; D perhaps matches TRBD1 (5 bases). CDR3 in amino acids: CATSSLSIRGTEAFF. The CDR3 DNA reads TGTGCCACCAGCAGTCTCTCAATAAGGGGCACTGAAGCTTTCTTT.